These T cell receptor beta chains were read from a single sample in a study of blood T cell repertoires in COVID-19. Using immunoSEQ multiplex PCR, the repertoire was profiled, and TCRdb retains in-frame clones only, with some absent. This table has tens of thousands of clones, around 83% appearing once. Sequenced: peripheral blood. The receptors stem from a man aged 50-60 years with active COVID-19. Both conserved end residues are part of each CDR3. D genes are given only for firm matches. Clone size appears in some rows only: once, few, many, or a class for an expanded clone.

V	J	D	size	DNA	CDR3
TRBV20-1	TRBJ1-1	NA	NA	TGCAGTGCTAGTAGGGGGATGGACGAAGCTTTCTTT	CSASRGMDEAFF
TRBV6-5	TRBJ2-7	TRBD1	NA	TGTGCCAGCAGTTACCCACCCCGGACAGGGACCTACGAGCAGTACTTC	CASSYPPRTGTYEQYF
TRBV5-1	TRBJ2-5	TRBD2	once	TGCGCCAGCAGCTCCGGGACTAACCTGCAGTACTTC	CASSSGTNLQYF
TRBV19	TRBJ2-7	TRBD1	once	TGTGCCAGTAAACCGGGACAGGGGGCGAATGGCGAGCAGTACTTC	CASKPGQGANGEQYF
TRBV6-2/TRBV6-3	TRBJ1-2	NA	NA	TGTGCCAGCAGTTACTCAAACAGGGCTAACTATGGCTACACCTTC	CASSYSNRANYGYTF
TRBV18	TRBJ1-2	NA	NA	TGTGCCAGCTCACCCGCAGATAACTATGGCTACACCTTC	CASSPADNYGYTF
TRBV19	TRBJ2-1	TRBD2	NA	TGTGCCAGTAGTGCCATAGCGGGAGAATCAGTCTACAATGAGCAGTTCTTC	CASSAIAGESVYNEQFF
TRBV5-6	TRBJ2-1	NA	NA	TGTGCCAGCAGCCCCCGGCGGGGTAACAATGAGCAGTTCTTC	CASSPRRGNNEQFF
TRBV19	TRBJ2-1	TRBD2	few	TGTGCCAGTAGTATCGGATCACGGGGCGGACTAGCGGACCCATACAATGAGCAGTTCTTC	CASSIGSRGGLADPYNEQFF
TRBV19	TRBJ2-7	NA	once	TGTGCCAGTAGTCCGGATCGGGGGTACGAGCAGTACTTC	CASSPDRGYEQYF
TRBV7-3	TRBJ2-1	NA	NA	TGTGCCAGCAGCTCGGAACGGGTAGCGGATTACAATGAGCAGTTCTTC	CASSSERVADYNEQFF
TRBV28	TRBJ1-4	NA	NA	TGTGCCAGCACTGGACAGTTGAATGAAAAACTGTTTTTT	CASTGQLNEKLFF
TRBV3-1/TRBV3-2	TRBJ2-1	NA	NA	TGTGCCAGCAGCCAAGATGTAGCTAGCAATGAGCAGTTCTTC	CASSQDVASNEQFF
TRBV19	TRBJ1-4	NA	once	TGTGCCAGTAGTATGGAGGGGTGGAGTGAAAAACTGTTTTTT	CASSMEGWSEKLFF
TRBV19	TRBJ2-3	NA	NA	TGTGCCAGTACCGATAGGGGGGGGCTGAGCACAGATACGCAGTATTTT	CASTDRGGLSTDTQYF
TRBV6-5	TRBJ2-5	TRBD2	NA	TGTGCCAGCACAGCGGGAGGACGCGGGACCCAGTACTTC	CASTAGGRGTQYF
TRBV9	TRBJ1-6	NA	NA	TGTGCCAGCAGCCCGCTAGGACTTACATTAAGTTCACCCCTCCACTTT	CASSPLGLTLSSPLHF
TRBV5-1	TRBJ1-4	TRBD1	NA	TGCGCCAGCAGCTTCGGCAGGGGGCAGGAAAAACTGTTTTTT	CASSFGRGQEKLFF
TRBV5-1	TRBJ1-3	NA	NA	TGCGCCAGCAGCTTGGATTACTCTGGAAACACCATATATTTT	CASSLDYSGNTIYF
TRBV5-8	TRBJ2-5	TRBD2	NA	TGTGCCAGCCGCTCACTAGCGGGAGTAGAGACCCAGTACTTC	CASRSLAGVETQYF
TRBV19	TRBJ2-7	TRBD1	NA	TGTGCCAGTAGCCCCCGCGACAGGGGCAGCGAGCAGTACTTC	CASSPRDRGSEQYF
TRBV5-1	TRBJ2-3	NA	NA	TGCGCCAGCAGCTTGGGACAGGAGGCAGATACGCAGTATTTT	CASSLGQEADTQYF
TRBV15	TRBJ2-3	NA	NA	TGTGCCACCAGCAGAGATAGAGGAGGGGGGGCAGATACGCAGTATTTT	CATSRDRGGGADTQYF
TRBV7-2	TRBJ1-3	NA	NA	TGTGCCAGCAGAAGGAACAGGGACTCTGGAAACACCATATATTTT	CASRRNRDSGNTIYF
TRBV9	TRBJ2-3	TRBD2	NA	TGTGCCAGCAGCCCCAATGTACTAGCGGGATGGGAGGGAACAGATACGCAGTATTTT	CASSPNVLAGWEGTDTQYF
TRBV11-2	TRBJ1-2	NA	NA	TGTGCCAGCAGCTTAGATGTCCAGGGCTCGGATGGCTACACCTTC	CASSLDVQGSDGYTF
TRBV7-9	TRBJ2-7	TRBD2	NA	TGTGCCAGCAGTTACCTACGGACTAGCGGGAGGGATTCCCCGTGGGAGCAGTACTTC	CASSYLRTSGRDSPWEQYF
TRBV5-4	TRBJ2-5	TRBD1	NA	TGTGCCAGCAGTAAGGACAGGGGGTTCCAAGAGACCCAGTACTTC	CASSKDRGFQETQYF
TRBV5-4	TRBJ2-5	NA	few	TGTGCCAGCAGCTTAGAATTAACAGGCAAGCAAGAGACCCAGTACTTC	CASSLELTGKQETQYF
TRBV5-1	TRBJ1-3	NA	NA	TGCGCCAGCAGCGTCAGACAGGCCGGCTCTGGAAACACCATATATTTT	CASSVRQAGSGNTIYF
TRBV7-2	TRBJ1-5	TRBD1	NA	TGTGCCAGCAGCCCGGGACAGGGGGGGCAGCCCCAGCATTTT	CASSPGQGGQPQHF
TRBV24-1	TRBJ2-5	TRBD2	NA	TGTGCCACCAGTGATGGCGTCCCTAGCGGGAGGCCGGAGGAGACCCAGTACTTC	CATSDGVPSGRPEETQYF
TRBV11-2	TRBJ1-2	NA	NA	TGTGCCAGCAGCTTAGCGGAGGGCTTCTATGGCTACACCTTC	CASSLAEGFYGYTF
TRBV11-3	TRBJ2-5	NA	NA	TGTGCCAGCAGCTTGGGGATCGGGACTTTTGGGAAAGAGACCCAGTACTTC	CASSLGIGTFGKETQYF
TRBV12-3/TRBV12-4	TRBJ2-7	TRBD1	NA	TGTGCCAGCACCACGGACAGGAACGGCGAGCAGTACTTC	CASTTDRNGEQYF
TRBV6-2/TRBV6-3	TRBJ2-7	NA	NA	TGTGCCAGCAGTTACCCGGCCTACGAGCAGTACTTC	CASSYPAYEQYF
TRBV18	TRBJ1-1	TRBD1	NA	TGTGCCAGCTCACCGCTTCGACAGGGCATGAACACTGAAGCTTTCTTT	CASSPLRQGMNTEAFF
TRBV28	TRBJ1-2	NA	few	TGTGCCAGCAGTCCAGAGGAAGCGCGGTTCAGAGGCTACACCTTC	CASSPEEARFRGYTF
TRBV10-3	TRBJ1-5	NA	NA	TGTGCCATCAGTGAGAGGGGAAATCAGCCCCAGCATTTT	CAISERGNQPQHF
TRBV12-5	TRBJ2-2	TRBD2	NA	TGTGCTAGTGGATTAGCGGGGGGCCCGACCGGGGAGCTGTTTTTT	CASGLAGGPTGELFF
TRBV3-1/TRBV3-2	TRBJ2-5	NA	NA	TGTGCCAGCAGCCAAGGCGTTGGCCAAGAGACCCAGTACTTC	CASSQGVGQETQYF
TRBV24-1	TRBJ2-2	NA	NA	TGTGCCACCCTTTTAGAGTCCACCGGGGAGCTGTTTTTT	CATLLESTGELFF
TRBV7-2	TRBJ2-7	NA	NA	TGTGCCAGCAGCTCCACAAGGAGGCCAGGCGAGCAGTACTTC	CASSSTRRPGEQYF
TRBV2	TRBJ2-5	TRBD2	few	TGTGCCAGCAGGGCGACTAGCGGGGGCAGTAAGACCCAGTACTTC	CASRATSGGSKTQYF
TRBV4-1	TRBJ2-7	NA	NA	TGCGCCAGCAGCCAAGATAGTCGCCGCGACGAGCAGTACTTC	CASSQDSRRDEQYF
TRBV10-3	TRBJ2-7	TRBD1	few	TGTGCCATCAGTGGGACAGGGGGGTACGAGCAGTACTTC	CAISGTGGYEQYF
TRBV7-8	TRBJ2-1	TRBD2	NA	TGTGCCAGCAGCTTAGGACGGGAGGGCCGGGAGCAGTTCTTC	CASSLGREGREQFF
TRBV7-6	TRBJ1-6	NA	NA	TGTGCCAGCAGCTCCGGTTCGCGCTCCTATAATTCACCCCTCCACTTT	CASSSGSRSYNSPLHF
TRBV18	TRBJ1-2	TRBD1	NA	TGTGCCAGCTCACCACGAGGGGACAGGACAAGTGGCTACACCTTC	CASSPRGDRTSGYTF
TRBV7-8	TRBJ2-7	TRBD1	NA	TGTGCCAGCAGCTTAGCTGGTGTACAGGGGATCTACGAGCAGTACTTC	CASSLAGVQGIYEQYF